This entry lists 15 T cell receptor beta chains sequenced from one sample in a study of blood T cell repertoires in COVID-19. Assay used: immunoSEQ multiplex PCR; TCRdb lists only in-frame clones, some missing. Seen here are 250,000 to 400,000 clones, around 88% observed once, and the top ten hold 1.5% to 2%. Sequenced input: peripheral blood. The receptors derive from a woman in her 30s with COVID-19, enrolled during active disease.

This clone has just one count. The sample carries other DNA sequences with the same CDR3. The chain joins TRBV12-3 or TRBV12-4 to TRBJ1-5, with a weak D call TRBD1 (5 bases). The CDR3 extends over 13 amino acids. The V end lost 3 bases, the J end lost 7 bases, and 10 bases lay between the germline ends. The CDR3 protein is CASSFGGVQPQHF. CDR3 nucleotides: TGTGCCAGCAGTTTTGGGGGGGTGCAGCCCCAGCATTTT.

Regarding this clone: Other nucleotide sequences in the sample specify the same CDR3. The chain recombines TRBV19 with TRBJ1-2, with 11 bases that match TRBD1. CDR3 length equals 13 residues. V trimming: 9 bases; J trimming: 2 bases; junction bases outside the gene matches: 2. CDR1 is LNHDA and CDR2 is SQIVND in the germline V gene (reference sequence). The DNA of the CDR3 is TGTGCCAGCCGGACAGGGGGCAACTATGGCTACACCTTC. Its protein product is CASRTGGNYGYTF. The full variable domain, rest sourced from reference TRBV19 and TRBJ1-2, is DGGITQSPKYLFRKEGQNVTLSCEQNLNHDAMYWYRQDPGQGLRLIYYSQIVNDFQKGDIAEGYSVSREKKESFPLTVTSAQKNPTAFYLCASRTGGNYGYTFGSGTRLTVV.

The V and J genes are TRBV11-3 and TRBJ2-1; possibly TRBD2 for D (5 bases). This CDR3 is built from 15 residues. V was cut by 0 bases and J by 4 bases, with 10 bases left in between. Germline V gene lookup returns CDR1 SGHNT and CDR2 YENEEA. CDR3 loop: CASSLEAGGYNEQFF. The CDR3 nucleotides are TGTGCCAGCAGCTTAGAGGCAGGCGGGTACAATGAGCAGTTCTTC.

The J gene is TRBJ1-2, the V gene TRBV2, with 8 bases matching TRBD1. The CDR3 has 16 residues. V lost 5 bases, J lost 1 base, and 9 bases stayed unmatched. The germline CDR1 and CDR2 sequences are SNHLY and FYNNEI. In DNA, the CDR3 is TGTGCCAGCAGTAATATACGGACAGGGAGTAACTATGGCTACACCTTC. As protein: CASSNIRTGSNYGYTF.

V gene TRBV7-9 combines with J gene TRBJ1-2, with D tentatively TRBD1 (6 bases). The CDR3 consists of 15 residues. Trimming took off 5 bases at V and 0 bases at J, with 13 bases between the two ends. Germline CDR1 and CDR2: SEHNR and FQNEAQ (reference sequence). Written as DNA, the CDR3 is TGTGCCAGCAGCCTACAGGGATCTACTAACTATGGCTACACCTTC. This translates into CASSLQGSTNYGYTF.

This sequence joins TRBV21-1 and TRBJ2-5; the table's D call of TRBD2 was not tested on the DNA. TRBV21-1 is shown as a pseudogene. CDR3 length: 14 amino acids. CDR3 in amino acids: CASSKGLANETQYF. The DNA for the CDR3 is TGTGCCAGCAGCAAGGGTCTAGCGAACGAGACCCAGTACTTC.

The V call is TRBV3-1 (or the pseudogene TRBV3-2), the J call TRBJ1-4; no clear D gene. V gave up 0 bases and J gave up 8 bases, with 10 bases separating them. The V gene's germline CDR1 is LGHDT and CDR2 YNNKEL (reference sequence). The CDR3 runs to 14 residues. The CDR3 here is CASSQERIGEKLFF. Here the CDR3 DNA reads TGTGCCAGCAGCCAAGAAAGAATCGGGGAAAAACTGTTTTTT.

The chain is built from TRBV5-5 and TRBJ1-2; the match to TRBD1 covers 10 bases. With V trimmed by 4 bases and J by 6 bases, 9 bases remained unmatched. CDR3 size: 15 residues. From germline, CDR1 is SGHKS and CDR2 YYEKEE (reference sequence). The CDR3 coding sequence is TGTGCCAGCAGCCTGGTGGGACAGGGGATGGATGGCTACACCTTC. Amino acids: CASSLVGQGMDGYTF. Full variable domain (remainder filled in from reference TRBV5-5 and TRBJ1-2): DAGVTQSPTHLIKTRGQQVTLRCSPISGHKSVSWYQQVLGQGPQFIFQYYEKEERGRGNFPDRFSARQFPNYSSELNVNALLLGDSALYLCASSLVGQGMDGYTFGSGTRLTVV.

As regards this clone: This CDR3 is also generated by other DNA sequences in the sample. The CDR3 DNA follows: TGTGCCAGCAGCTCGCGGGGGGGCCTGAGCTCCTACAATGAGCAGTTCTTC. The encoded protein is CASSSRGGLSSYNEQFF. The genes are TRBV7-9 and TRBJ2-1; 9 positions agree with TRBD2. J was trimmed by 0 bases and V by 4 bases; bases with no gene match: 7. The CDR3 has 17 residues. From germline, CDR1 is SEHNR and CDR2 FQNEAQ (reference sequence).

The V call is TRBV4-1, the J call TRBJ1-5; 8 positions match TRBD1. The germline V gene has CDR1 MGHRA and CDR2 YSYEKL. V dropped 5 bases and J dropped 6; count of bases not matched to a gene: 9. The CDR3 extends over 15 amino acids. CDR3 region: CASSATAGGGQPQHF. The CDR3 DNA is TGCGCCAGCAGCGCTACCGCAGGGGGCGGTCAGCCCCAGCATTTT.

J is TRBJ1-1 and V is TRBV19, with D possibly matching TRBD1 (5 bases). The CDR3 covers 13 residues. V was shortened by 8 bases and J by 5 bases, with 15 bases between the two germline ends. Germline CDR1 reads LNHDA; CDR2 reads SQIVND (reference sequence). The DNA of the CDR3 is TGTGCCAGTTCAATCCCGGGGGGTACTGAAGCTTTCTTT. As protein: CASSIPGGTEAFF.

CDR3 residues: CASSEGGGPYEQYF. CDR3 DNA: TGTGCCAGCAGTGAAGGCGGGGGCCCCTACGAGCAGTACTTC. The J gene is TRBJ2-7, the V gene TRBV2; D perhaps matches TRBD2 (7 bases). The CDR3 contains 14 residues. V lost 1 base, J lost 2 bases, and 9 bases lay in between. CDR1 and CDR2 (germline): SNHLY, FYNNEI. Using reference TRBV2 and TRBJ2-7 for the parts outside the CDR3, the full variable domain is EPEVTQTPSHQVTQMGQEVILRCVPISNHLYFYWYRQILGQKVEFLVSFYNNEISEKSEIFDDQFSVERPDGSNFTLKIRSTKLEDSAMYFCASSEGGGPYEQYFGPGTRLTVT.

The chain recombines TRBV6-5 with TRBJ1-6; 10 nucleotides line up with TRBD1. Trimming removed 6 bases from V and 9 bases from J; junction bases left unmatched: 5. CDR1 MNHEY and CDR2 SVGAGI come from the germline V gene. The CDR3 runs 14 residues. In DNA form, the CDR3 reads TGTGCCAGCAGACCCGGGACAGGGGCTTCACCCCTCCACTTT. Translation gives CASRPGTGASPLHF.

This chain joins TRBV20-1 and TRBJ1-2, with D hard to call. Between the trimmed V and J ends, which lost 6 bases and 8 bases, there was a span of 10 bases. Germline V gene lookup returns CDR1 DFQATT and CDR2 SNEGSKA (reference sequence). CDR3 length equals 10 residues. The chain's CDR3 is CSATSGGYTF. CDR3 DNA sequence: TGCAGTGCCACAAGCGGCGGCTACACCTTC.

CDR3 residues: CASSVDRLSGNTIYF. CDR3 DNA: TGTGCCAGCAGCGTAGACCGACTCTCTGGAAACACCATATATTTT. This chain connects TRBV9 to TRBJ1-3, with D hard to call. V lost 0 bases and J lost 0, with 7 bases in between. The CDR3 has 15 residues. CDR1 SGDLS and CDR2 YYNGEE come from the germline V gene.